This TCR beta chain was recovered during a study of preoperative IRX-2 immunotherapy in early breast cancer. CDR3 size: 18 residues. Trimming removed 2 bases at V and 2 bases at J, with 22 bases between. From germline, CDR1 is KGHSH and CDR2 LQKENI. The protocol was immunoSEQ multiplex PCR, while the TCRdb copy is restricted to in-frame clones and leaves out a portion. The table records about 98,000 clones, 70% to 90% of them present only once. As to treatment: preoperative locoregional IRX-2 cytokine immunotherapy. Samples came from a phase Ib trial of preoperative locoregional IRX-2 cytokine immunotherapy.

V is TRBV18 and J is TRBJ2-7; possible D gene TRBD1, 6 bases. This clonotype originated in a human donor with breast cancer. The specimen was tumor tissue, collected after IRX-2 immunotherapy. Written as DNA, the CDR3 is TGTGCCAGCTCACCAGGGGGAATTGTGGGACACCTCCCCTACGAGCAGTACTTC. It translates to CASSPGGIVGHLPYEQYF.